The rows below give T cell receptor beta chains drawn from one sample of a study of Graves' ophthalmopathy and Graves' hyperthyroidism. TCRdb re-analysed the multiplex PCR reads in MiXCR, keeping a single row per CDR3 protein. The sample yields some 1.1 million distinct CDR3 sequences, about two fifths seen once. Sequenced: peripheral blood or thyroid tissue (not recorded which). The receptor set was obtained from an adult man with Graves' hyperthyroidism. Each CDR3 is given with its conserved first and last residue. Fields, in order: D gene, V gene, J gene, clone size, CDR3 DNA, CDR3 protein. The D gene is left open where the match is weak. Only some rows state a clone size, as once, few, many or a class for expanded clones.

d_call: NA; v_call: TRBV2; j_call: TRBJ2-5; clone_size: few; cdr3_nt: TGTGCCAGCCTGGGGACACGGCAAGAGACCCAGTACTTC; cdr3_aa: CASLGTRQETQYF
d_call: NA; v_call: TRBV11-2; j_call: TRBJ2-5; clone_size: many; cdr3_nt: TGTGCCAGCAGCTTAGTCGGATTCGGTCCCCGGGAGACCCAGTACTTC; cdr3_aa: CASSLVGFGPRETQYF
d_call: NA; v_call: TRBV9; j_call: TRBJ2-7; clone_size: NA; cdr3_nt: TGTGCCAGCAGCCCTGGGGGGAAGCGGTTCCCCTACGAGCAGTACTTC; cdr3_aa: CASSPGGKRFPYEQYF
d_call: NA; v_call: TRBV12-3/TRBV12-4; j_call: TRBJ1-6; clone_size: few; cdr3_nt: TGTGCCAGCAGTTTGATAACGGGGGCGAGGCGTCCCTCACCCCTCCACTTT; cdr3_aa: CASSLITGARRPSPLHF
d_call: NA; v_call: TRBV4-1; j_call: TRBJ2-5; clone_size: NA; cdr3_nt: TGCGCCAGCAGCCAAAAGGGCTCCAGTCAAGGCGAGACCCAGTACTTC; cdr3_aa: CASSQKGSSQGETQYF
d_call: TRBD1; v_call: TRBV28; j_call: TRBJ1-6; clone_size: few; cdr3_nt: TGTGCCAGCAGTAGACAGGGAGGTTATTCACCCCTCCACTTT; cdr3_aa: CASSRQGGYSPLHF
d_call: NA; v_call: TRBV29-1; j_call: TRBJ2-3; clone_size: NA; cdr3_nt: TGCAGCGTTGGCCGGATAGGACAGACAGATACGCAGTATTTT; cdr3_aa: CSVGRIGQTDTQYF
d_call: NA; v_call: TRBV2; j_call: TRBJ1-6; clone_size: NA; cdr3_nt: TGTGCCAGCAGCGGCAGGGATGCAGTGTCACCCCTCCACTTT; cdr3_aa: CASSGRDAVSPLHF
d_call: TRBD1; v_call: TRBV10-3; j_call: TRBJ1-2; clone_size: NA; cdr3_nt: TGTGCCACCAGCCCGGGACAGGGGGCACATGGCTACACCTTC; cdr3_aa: CATSPGQGAHGYTF
d_call: NA; v_call: TRBV12-3/TRBV12-4; j_call: TRBJ2-7; clone_size: few; cdr3_nt: TGTGCCAGCAGCGCAGGGGTAATGTACGAGCAGTACTTC; cdr3_aa: CASSAGVMYEQYF
d_call: NA; v_call: TRBV12-3/TRBV12-4; j_call: TRBJ1-2; clone_size: NA; cdr3_nt: TGTGCCAGCTCACCAGAGAGCCCCGGCTACACCTTC; cdr3_aa: CASSPESPGYTF
d_call: TRBD1; v_call: TRBV4-3; j_call: TRBJ1-2; clone_size: NA; cdr3_nt: TGCGCCAGCAGCCACCGACAGGGGGATGGCTACACCTTC; cdr3_aa: CASSHRQGDGYTF
d_call: NA; v_call: TRBV19; j_call: TRBJ1-5; clone_size: few; cdr3_nt: TGTGCCAGTAGTATCGTCCGACAGATCCGCAATCAGCCCCAGCATTTT; cdr3_aa: CASSIVRQIRNQPQHF
d_call: NA; v_call: TRBV20-1; j_call: TRBJ1-1; clone_size: many; cdr3_nt: TGCAGTGCTGCCGGACCCTGGAACGGTGAAGCTTTCTTT; cdr3_aa: CSAAGPWNGEAFF
d_call: NA; v_call: TRBV7-2; j_call: TRBJ1-6; clone_size: many; cdr3_nt: TGTGCCAGCAGCTTAGCGCGCGATTTCCCCCTCCACTTT; cdr3_aa: CASSLARDFPLHF
d_call: TRBD1; v_call: TRBV5-1; j_call: TRBJ2-7; clone_size: few; cdr3_nt: TGCGCCAGCAGCCTAGGGACAGATAGAAGCTACGAGCAGTACTTC; cdr3_aa: CASSLGTDRSYEQYF
d_call: TRBD1; v_call: TRBV4-1; j_call: TRBJ1-2; clone_size: few; cdr3_nt: TGCGCCAGCAGCCAGGGACAGGCCGTTAACTATGGCTACACCTTC; cdr3_aa: CASSQGQAVNYGYTF
d_call: NA; v_call: TRBV6-5; j_call: TRBJ2-7; clone_size: once; cdr3_nt: TGTGCCAGCAAAGATACAGGGGGAGGGCGCGAGCAGTACTTC; cdr3_aa: CASKDTGGGREQYF